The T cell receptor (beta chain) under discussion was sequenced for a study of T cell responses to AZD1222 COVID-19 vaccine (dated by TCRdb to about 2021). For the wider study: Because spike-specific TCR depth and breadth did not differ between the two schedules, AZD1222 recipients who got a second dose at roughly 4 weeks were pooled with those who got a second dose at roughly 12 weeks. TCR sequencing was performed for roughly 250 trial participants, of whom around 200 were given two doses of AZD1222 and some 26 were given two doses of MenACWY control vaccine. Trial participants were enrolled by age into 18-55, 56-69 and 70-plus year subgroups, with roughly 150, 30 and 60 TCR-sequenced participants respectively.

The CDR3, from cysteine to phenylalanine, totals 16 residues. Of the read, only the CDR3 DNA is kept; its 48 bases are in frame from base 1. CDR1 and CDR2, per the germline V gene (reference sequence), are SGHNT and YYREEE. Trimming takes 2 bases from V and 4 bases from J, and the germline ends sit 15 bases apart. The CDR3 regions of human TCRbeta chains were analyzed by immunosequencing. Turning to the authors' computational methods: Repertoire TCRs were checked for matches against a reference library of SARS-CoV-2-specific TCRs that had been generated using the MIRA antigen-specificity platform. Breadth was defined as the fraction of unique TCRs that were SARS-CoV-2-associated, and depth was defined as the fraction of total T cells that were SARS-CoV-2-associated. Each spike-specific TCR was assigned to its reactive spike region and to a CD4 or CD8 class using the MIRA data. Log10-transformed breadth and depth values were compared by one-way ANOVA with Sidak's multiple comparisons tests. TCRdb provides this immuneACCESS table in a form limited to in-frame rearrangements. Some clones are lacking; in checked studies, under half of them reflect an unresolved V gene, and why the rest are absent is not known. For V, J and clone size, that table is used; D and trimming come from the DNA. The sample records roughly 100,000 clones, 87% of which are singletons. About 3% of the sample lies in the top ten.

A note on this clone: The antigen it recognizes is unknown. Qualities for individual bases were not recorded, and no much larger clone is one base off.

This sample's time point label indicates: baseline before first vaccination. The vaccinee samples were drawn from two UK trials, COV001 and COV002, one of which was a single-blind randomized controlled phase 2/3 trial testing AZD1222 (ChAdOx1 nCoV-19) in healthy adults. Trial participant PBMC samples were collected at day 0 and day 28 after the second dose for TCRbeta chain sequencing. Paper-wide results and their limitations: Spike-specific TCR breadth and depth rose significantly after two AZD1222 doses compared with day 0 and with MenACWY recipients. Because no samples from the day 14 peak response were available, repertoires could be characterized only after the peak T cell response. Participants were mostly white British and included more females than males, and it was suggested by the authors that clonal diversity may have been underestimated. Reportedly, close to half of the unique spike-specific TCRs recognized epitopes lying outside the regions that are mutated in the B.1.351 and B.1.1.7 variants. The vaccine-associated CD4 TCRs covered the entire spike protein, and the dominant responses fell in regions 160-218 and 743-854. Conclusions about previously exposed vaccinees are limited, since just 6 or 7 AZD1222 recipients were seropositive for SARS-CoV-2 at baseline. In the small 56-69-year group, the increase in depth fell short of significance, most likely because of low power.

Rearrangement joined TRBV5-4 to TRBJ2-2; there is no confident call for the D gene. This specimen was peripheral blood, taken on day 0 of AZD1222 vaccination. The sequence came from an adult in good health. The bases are TGTGCCAGCAGCTTTCTAGACGGTGTGGCCACCGGGGAGCTGTTTTTT. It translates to CASSFLDGVATGELFF.